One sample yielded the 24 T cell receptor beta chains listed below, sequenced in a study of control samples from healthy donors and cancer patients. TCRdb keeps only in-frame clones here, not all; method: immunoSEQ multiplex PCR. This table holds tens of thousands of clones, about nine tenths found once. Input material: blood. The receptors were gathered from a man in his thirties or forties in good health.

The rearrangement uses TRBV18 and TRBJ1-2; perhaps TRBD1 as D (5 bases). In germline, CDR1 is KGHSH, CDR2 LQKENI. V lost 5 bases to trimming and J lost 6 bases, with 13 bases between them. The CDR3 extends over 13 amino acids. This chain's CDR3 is CASSNLEGDGYTF. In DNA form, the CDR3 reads TGTGCCAGCTCAAACCTCGAAGGGGATGGCTACACCTTC.

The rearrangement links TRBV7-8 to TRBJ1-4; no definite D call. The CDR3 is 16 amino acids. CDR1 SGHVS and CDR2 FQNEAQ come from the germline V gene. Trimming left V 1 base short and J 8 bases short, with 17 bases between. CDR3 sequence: CASSLGLEWRLEKLFF. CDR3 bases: TGTGCCAGCAGCTTAGGACTAGAGTGGAGGTTGGAAAAACTGTTTTTT.

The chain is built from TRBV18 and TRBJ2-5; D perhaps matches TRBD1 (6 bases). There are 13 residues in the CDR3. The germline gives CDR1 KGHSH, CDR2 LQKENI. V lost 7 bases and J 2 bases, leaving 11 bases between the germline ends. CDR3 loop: CASLSDRQETQYF. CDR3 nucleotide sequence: TGTGCCAGCTTATCGGACAGACAAGAGACCCAGTACTTC.

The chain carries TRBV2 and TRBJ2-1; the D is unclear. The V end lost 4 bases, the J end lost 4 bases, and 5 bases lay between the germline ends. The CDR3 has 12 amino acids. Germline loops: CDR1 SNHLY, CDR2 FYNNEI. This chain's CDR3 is CASSAEYNEQFF. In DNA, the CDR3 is TGTGCCAGCAGTGCAGAATACAATGAGCAGTTCTTC. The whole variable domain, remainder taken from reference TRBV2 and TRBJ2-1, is EPEVTQTPSHQVTQMGQEVILRCVPISNHLYFYWYRQILGQKVEFLVSFYNNEISEKSEIFDDQFSVERPDGSNFTLKIRSTKLEDSAMYFCASSAEYNEQFFGPGTRLTVL.

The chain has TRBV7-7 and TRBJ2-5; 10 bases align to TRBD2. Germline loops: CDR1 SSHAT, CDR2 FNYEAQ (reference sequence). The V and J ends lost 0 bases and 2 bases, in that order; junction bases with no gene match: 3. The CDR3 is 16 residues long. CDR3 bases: TGTGCCAGCAGCTTAGCCCTAGCGGGGGAGCAAGAGACCCAGTACTTC. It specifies CASSLALAGEQETQYF.

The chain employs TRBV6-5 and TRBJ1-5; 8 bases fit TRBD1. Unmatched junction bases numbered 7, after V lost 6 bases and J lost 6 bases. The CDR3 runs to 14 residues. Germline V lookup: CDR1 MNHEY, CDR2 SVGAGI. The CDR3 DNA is TGTGCCAGCAGCCGGACAGGGTATACTCAGCCCCAGCATTTT. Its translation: CASSRTGYTQPQHF.

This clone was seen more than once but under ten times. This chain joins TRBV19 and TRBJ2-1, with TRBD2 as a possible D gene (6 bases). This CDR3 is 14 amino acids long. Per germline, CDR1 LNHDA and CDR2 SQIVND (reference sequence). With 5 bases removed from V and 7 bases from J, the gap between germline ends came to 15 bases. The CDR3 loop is CASSAGDLKNEQFF. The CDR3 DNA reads TGTGCCAGTAGTGCCGGGGACTTAAAGAATGAGCAGTTCTTC.

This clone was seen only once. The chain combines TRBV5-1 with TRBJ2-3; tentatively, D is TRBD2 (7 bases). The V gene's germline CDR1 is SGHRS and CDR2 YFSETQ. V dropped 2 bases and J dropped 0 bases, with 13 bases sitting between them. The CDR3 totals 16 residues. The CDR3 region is CASSLGGRASTDTQYF. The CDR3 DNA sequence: TGCGCCAGCAGCTTAGGGGGGAGGGCAAGCACAGATACGCAGTATTTT.

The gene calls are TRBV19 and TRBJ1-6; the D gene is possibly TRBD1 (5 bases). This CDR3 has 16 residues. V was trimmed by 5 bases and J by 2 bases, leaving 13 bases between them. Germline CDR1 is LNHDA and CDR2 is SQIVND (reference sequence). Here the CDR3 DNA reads TGTGCCAGTAGTTCCGGGGACGTCCCCTATAATTCACCCCTCCACTTT. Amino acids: CASSSGDVPYNSPLHF.

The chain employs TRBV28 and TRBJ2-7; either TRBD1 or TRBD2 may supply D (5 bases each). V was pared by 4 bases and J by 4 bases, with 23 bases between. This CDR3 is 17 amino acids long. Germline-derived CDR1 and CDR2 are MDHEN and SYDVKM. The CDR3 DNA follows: TGTGCCAGCAGTTCACTTCCGGGACCCGCAAGGGGTTACGAGCAGTACTTC. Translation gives CASSSLPGPARGYEQYF.

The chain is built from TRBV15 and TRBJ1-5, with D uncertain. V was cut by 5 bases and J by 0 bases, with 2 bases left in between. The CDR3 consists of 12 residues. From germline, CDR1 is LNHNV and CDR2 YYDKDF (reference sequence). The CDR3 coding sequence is TGTGCCACCAGCCATAGCAATCAGCCCCAGCATTTT. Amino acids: CATSHSNQPQHF.

CDR3 in amino acids: CASSLEARGESNTGELFF. The CDR3 nucleotides read TGCGCCAGCAGCTTGGAGGCACGGGGTGAATCGAACACCGGGGAGCTGTTTTTT. The gene calls are TRBV5-1 and TRBJ2-2, with D possibly matching TRBD2 (5 bases). Germline CDR1 and CDR2: SGHRS and YFSETQ. Trimming left V 0 bases short and J 0 bases short, with 15 bases between. CDR3 size: 18 residues.

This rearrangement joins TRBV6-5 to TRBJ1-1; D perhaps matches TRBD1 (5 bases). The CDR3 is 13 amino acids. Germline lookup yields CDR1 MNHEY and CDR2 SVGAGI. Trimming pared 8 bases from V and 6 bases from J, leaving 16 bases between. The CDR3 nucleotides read TGTGCCAGCTTGCATCCGGGGCTGTCTGAAGCTTTCTTT. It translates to CASLHPGLSEAFF.

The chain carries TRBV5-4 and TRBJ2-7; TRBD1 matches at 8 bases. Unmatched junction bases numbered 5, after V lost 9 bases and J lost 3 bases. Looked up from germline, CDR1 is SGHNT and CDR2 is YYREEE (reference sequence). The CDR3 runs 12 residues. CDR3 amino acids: CATRGQGYEQYF. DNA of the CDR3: TGTGCCACACGCGGACAGGGCTACGAGCAGTACTTC.

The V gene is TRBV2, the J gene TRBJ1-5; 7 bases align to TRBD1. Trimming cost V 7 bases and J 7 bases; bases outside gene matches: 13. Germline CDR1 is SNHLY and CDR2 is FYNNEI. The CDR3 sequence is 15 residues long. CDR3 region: CASKARDSLLQPQHF. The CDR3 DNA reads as TGTGCCAGCAAGGCCCGGGACAGTCTATTGCAGCCCCAGCATTTT.

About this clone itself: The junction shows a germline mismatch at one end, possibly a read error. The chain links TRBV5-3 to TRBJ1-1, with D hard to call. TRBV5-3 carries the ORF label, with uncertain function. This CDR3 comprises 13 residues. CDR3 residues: CARRLDMNTEAFF. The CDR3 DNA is TGTGCCAGAAGGTTGGATATGAACACTGAAGCTTTCTTT.

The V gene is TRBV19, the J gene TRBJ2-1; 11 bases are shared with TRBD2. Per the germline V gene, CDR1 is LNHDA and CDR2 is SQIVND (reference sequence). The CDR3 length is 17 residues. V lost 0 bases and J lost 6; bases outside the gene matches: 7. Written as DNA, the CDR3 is TGTGCCAGTAGTATAGAAGTAGCGGGAGGGCCGGTCAATGAGCAGTTCTTC. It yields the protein CASSIEVAGGPVNEQFF.

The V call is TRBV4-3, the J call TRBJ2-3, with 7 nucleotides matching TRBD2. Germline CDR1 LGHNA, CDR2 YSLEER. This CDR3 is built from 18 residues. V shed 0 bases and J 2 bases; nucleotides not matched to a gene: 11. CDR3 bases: TGCGCCAGCAGCCAAGAGGGGGGGGGTAGCGGGTCCACAGATACGCAGTATTTT. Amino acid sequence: CASSQEGGGSGSTDTQYF.

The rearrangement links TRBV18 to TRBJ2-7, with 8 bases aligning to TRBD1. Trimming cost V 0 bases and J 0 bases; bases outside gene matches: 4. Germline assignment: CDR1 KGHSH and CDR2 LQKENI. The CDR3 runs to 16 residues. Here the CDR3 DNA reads TGTGCCAGCTCACCACCGGGACAGGCGAGCTCCTACGAGCAGTACTTC. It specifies CASSPPGQASSYEQYF.

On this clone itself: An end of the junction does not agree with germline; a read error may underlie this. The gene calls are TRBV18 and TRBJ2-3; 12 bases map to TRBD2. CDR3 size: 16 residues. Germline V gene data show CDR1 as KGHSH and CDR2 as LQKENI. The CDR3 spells CASSPPSGRETDTQYF. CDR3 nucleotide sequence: TGTGCCAGCTCCCCACCTAGCGGGAGGGAAACAGATACGCAGTATTTT. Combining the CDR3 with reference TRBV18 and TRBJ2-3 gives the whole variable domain NAGVMQNPRHLVRRRGQEARLRCSPMKGHSHVYWYRQLPEEGLKFMVYLQKENIIDESGMPKERFSAEFPKEGPSILRIQQVVRGDSAAYFCASSPPSGRETDTQYFGPGTRLTVL.

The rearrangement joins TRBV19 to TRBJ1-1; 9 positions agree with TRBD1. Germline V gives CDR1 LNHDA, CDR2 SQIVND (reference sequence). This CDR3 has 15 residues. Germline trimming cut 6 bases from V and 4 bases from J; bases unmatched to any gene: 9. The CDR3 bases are TGTGCCAGTAGGCCCCGGACAGGGGCACCCACTGAAGCTTTCTTT. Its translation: CASRPRTGAPTEAFF.

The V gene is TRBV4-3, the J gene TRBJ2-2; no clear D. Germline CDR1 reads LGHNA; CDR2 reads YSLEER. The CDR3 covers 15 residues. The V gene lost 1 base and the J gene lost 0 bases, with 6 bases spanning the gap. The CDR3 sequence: CASSQVDTNTGELFF. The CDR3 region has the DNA TGCGCCAGCAGCCAAGTTGACACGAACACCGGGGAGCTGTTTTTT.

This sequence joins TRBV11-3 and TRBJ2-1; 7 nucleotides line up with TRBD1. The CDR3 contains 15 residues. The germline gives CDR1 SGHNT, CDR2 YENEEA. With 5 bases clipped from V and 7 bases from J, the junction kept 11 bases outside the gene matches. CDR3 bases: TGTGCCAGCAGCAAACCCCGGCCAGGGGGTAATGAGCAGTTCTTC. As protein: CASSKPRPGGNEQFF. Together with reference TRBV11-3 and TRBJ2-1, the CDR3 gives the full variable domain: EAGVVQSPRYKIIEKKQPVAFWCNPISGHNTLYWYLQNLGQGPELLIRYENEEAVDDSQLPKDRFSAERLKGVDSTLKIQPAELGDSAVYLCASSKPRPGGNEQFFGPGTRLTVL.

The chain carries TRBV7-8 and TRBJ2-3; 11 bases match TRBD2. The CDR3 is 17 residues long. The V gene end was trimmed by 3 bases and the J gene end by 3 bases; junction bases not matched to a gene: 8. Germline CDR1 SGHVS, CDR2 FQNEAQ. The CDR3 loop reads CASSFPTSGDITDTQYF. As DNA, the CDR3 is TGTGCCAGCAGCTTTCCGACTAGCGGGGATATAACAGATACGCAGTATTTT.